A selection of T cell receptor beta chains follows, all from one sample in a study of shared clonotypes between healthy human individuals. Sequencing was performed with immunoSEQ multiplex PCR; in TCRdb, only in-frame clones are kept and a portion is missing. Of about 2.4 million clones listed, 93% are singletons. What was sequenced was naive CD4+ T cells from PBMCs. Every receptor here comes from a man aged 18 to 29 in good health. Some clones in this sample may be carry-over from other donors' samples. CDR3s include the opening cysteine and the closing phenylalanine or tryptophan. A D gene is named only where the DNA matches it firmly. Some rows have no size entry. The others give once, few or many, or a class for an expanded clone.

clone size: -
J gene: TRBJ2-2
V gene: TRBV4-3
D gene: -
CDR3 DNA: TGCGCCAGCAGCCAAGGCCCTCCAGGGGAAGCAGGCGGGGAGCTGTTTTTT
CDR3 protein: CASSQGPPGEAGGELFF

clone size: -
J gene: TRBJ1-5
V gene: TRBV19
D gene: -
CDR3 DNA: TGTGCCAGTAGTATTAAGGTCGGGCCCCAGCATTTT
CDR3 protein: CASSIKVGPQHF

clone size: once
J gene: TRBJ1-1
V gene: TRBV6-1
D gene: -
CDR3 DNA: TGTGCCAGCAGTGAGGGAGACAGCCCGCACACTGAAGCTTTCTTT
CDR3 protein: CASSEGDSPHTEAFF

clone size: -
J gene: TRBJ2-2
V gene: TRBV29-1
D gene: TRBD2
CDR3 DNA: TGCAGCGTCCGCTCCGGGCCCGGGAGGACCGGGGAGCTGTTTTTT
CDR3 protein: CSVRSGPGRTGELFF

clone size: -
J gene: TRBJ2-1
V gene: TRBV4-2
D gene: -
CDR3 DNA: TGTGCCAGCAGCCCCGAGGCGTTCTCCTACAATGAGCAGTTCTTC
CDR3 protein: CASSPEAFSYNEQFF

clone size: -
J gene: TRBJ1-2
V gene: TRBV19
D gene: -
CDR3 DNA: TGTGCCAGTAGTATGGTGGGGAATGGCTACACCTTC
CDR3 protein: CASSMVGNGYTF

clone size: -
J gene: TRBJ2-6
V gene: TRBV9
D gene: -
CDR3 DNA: TGTGCCAGCAGCCCCGGGAGAGGGGGCGCCTCTGGGGCCAACGTCCTGACTTTC
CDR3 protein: CASSPGRGGASGANVLTF

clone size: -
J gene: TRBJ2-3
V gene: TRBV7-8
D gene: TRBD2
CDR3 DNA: TGTGCCAGCACCAAATTTACTAGCGGGAGTACAGATACGCAGTATTTT
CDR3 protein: CASTKFTSGSTDTQYF

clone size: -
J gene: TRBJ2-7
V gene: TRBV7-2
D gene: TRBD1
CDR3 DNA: TGTGCCAGCAGCTTGTTAGGGACAGGGGTACCCTACGAGCAGTACTTC
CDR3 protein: CASSLLGTGVPYEQYF

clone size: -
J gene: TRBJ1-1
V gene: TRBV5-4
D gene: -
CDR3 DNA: TGTGCCAGCAGCTTGGCCTTGGGGGGCGTGAACACTGAAGCTTTCTTT
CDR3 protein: CASSLALGGVNTEAFF

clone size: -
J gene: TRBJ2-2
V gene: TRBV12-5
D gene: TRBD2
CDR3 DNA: TGTGCTAGTGGTCTCCGGGGACTAGCGGGAGGGCCGGACACCGGGGAGCTGTTTTTT
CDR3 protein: CASGLRGLAGGPDTGELFF

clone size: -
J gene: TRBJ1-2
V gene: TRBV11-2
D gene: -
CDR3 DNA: TGTGCCAGCAGCTTACGGGAGTTGAATAACTATGGCTACACCTTC
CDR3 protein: CASSLRELNNYGYTF

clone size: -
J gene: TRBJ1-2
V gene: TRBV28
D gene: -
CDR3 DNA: TGTGCCAGCAGTTTGCCAGGGATCCGGAGCTACACCTTC
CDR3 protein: CASSLPGIRSYTF

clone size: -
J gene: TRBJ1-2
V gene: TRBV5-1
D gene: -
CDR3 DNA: TGCGCCAGCAGCTTGGAGGCAAGCAAAGACGGCTACACCTTC
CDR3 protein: CASSLEASKDGYTF

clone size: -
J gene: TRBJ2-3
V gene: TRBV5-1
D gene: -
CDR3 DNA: TGCGCCAGCAGAAGGGACAGCACAGATACGCAGTATTTT
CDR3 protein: CASRRDSTDTQYF

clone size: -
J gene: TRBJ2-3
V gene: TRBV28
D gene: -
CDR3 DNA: TGTGCCAGGAGCAGCTGGGACCGACGTCGGACAGATACGCAGTATTTT
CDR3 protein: CARSSWDRRRTDTQYF

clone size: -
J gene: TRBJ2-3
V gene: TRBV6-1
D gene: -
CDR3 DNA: TGTGCCAGCAGTGGACGACCCATGACCACAGATACGCAGTATTTT
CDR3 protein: CASSGRPMTTDTQYF

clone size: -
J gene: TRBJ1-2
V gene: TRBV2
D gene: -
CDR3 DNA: TGTGCCAGCACAGGGGTCTATGGCTACACCTTC
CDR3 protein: CASTGVYGYTF

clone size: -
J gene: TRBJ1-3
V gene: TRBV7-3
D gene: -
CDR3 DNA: TGTGCCAGCAGCCCAGGACTTAACTCTGGAAACACCATATATTTT
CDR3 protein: CASSPGLNSGNTIYF

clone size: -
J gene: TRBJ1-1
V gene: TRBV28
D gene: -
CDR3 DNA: TGTGCCAGCAGTTTCGCCTTGGGGGGCACTGAAGCTTTCTTT
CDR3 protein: CASSFALGGTEAFF

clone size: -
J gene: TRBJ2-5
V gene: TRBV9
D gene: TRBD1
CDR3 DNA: TGTGCCAGCAGCGGACCGGGACAGGGGTACGCCCAGTACTTC
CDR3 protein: CASSGPGQGYAQYF

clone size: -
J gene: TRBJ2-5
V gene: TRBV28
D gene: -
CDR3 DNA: TGTGCCAGCAGCCAGGGGCTGGGAGAGACCCAGTACTTC
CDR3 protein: CASSQGLGETQYF

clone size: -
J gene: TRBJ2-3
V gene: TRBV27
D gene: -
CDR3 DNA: TGTGCCAGCAGTCCTTATGGCAGGGGATCATCTGACACAGATACGCAGTATTTT
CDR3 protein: CASSPYGRGSSDTDTQYF

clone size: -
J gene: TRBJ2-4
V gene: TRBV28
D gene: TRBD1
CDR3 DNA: TGTGCCAGCGCCAGGGCAGGGGGCAAAAACATTCAGTACTTC
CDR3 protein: CASARAGGKNIQYF

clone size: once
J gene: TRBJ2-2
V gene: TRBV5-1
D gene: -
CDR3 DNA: TGCGCCAGCAGCTTGGATGTCGGTGGGGCCGGGGAGCTGTTTTTT
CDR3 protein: CASSLDVGGAGELFF

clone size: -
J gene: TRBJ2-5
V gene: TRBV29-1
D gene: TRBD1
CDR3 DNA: TGCAGCTTGTTACAGGGGGCCGAGACCCAGTACTTC
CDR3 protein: CSLLQGAETQYF

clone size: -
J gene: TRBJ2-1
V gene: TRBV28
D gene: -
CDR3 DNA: TGTGCCAGCAGTTCAGACAAACCCTACAATGAGCAGTTCTTC
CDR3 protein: CASSSDKPYNEQFF

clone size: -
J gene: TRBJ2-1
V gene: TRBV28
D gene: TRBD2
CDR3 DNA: TGTGCCAGCAGCTCGGGGAGCGGGGATTCCTACAATGAGCAGTTCTTC
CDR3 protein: CASSSGSGDSYNEQFF

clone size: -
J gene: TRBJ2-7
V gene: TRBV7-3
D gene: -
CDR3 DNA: TGTGCCAGCAGCTTAATGGACGGGGCGGGAGAGCAGTACTTC
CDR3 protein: CASSLMDGAGEQYF

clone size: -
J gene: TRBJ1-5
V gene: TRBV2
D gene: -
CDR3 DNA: TGTGCCAGCAGAGCCGGGACACAGCCCCAGCATTTT
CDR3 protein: CASRAGTQPQHF

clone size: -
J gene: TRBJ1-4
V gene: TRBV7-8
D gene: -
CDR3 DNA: TGTGCCAGCAGCTTAGCGGGGACACCAAATGAAAAACTGTTTTTT
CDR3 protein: CASSLAGTPNEKLFF

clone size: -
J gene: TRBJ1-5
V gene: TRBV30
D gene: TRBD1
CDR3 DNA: TGTGCCTGGGGGACAGGAAGCAATCAGCCCCAGCATTTT
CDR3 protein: CAWGTGSNQPQHF

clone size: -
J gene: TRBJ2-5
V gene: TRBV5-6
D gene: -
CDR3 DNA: TGTGCCAGCAGGGGCAGGGGAGGGGGAGAGACCCAGTACTTC
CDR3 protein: CASRGRGGGETQYF

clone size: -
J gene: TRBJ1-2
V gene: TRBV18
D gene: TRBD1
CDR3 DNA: TGTGCCAGCTCACACCCCGGGACAGGGAATGGCTACACCTTC
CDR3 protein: CASSHPGTGNGYTF

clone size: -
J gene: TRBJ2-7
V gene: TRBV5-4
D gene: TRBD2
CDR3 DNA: TGTGCCAGCAGCTTGGGGGGGGGACTAACAACCTACGAGCAGTACTTC
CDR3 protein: CASSLGGGLTTYEQYF

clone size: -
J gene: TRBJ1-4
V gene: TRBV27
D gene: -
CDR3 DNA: TGTGCCAGCAGTCATGGTAGAGGCCTTGATCACTTGACTACGCTGTTTTTT
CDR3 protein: CASSHGRGLDHLTTLFF

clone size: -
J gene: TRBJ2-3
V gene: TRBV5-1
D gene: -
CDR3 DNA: TGCGCCAGCAGCTTGGATCGGCAGGGAACAGATACGCAGTATTTT
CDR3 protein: CASSLDRQGTDTQYF

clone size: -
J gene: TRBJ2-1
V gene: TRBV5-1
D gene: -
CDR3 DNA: TGCGCCAGCAGCCTACTAGGCTCTGCCTCCTACAATGAGCAGTTCTTC
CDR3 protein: CASSLLGSASYNEQFF

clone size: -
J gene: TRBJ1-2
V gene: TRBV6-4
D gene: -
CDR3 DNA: TGTGCCAGCAGTGACTCGAGTCGGGTAGGAAACTATGGCTACACCTTC
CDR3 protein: CASSDSSRVGNYGYTF

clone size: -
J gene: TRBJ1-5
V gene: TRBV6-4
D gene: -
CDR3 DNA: TGTGCCAGCACCAGGAAGTCCCAGCATTTT
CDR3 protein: CASTRKSQHF

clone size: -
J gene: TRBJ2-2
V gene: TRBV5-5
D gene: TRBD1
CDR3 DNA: TGTGCCAGCAGCTTGGGGACAGGTGACACCGGGGAGCTGTTTTTT
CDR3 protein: CASSLGTGDTGELFF

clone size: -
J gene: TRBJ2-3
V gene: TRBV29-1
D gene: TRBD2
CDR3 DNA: TGCAGCGTTAACGGGAGGGTCACAGATACGCAGTATTTT
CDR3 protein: CSVNGRVTDTQYF

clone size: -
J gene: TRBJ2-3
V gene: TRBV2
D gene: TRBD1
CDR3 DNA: TGTGCCAGCAGTGTAGACAGGGCTGCAGATACGCAGTATTTT
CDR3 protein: CASSVDRAADTQYF

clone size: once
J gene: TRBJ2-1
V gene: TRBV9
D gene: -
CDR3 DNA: TGTGCCAGCACTCGGGGGCCCCTTCCGTACAATGAGCAGTTCTTC
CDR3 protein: CASTRGPLPYNEQFF

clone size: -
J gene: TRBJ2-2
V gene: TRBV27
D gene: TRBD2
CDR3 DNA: TGTGCCAGCAGATCAGGACTAGCGGGATATTACACCGGGGAGCTGTTTTTT
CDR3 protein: CASRSGLAGYYTGELFF

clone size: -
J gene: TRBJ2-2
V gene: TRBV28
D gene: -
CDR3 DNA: TGTGCCAGCAGTTTACCTGGGGAGCTGTTTTTT
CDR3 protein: CASSLPGELFF

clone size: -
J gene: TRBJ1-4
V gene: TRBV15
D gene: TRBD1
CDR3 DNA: TGTGCCACCAGCAGAGTATTACAGGGGGGTGAAAAACTGTTTTTT
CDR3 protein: CATSRVLQGGEKLFF

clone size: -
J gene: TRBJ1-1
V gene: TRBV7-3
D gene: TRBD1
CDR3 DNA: TGTGCCAGCAGCCAACAGGGGAAGAACACTGAAGCTTTCTTT
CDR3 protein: CASSQQGKNTEAFF

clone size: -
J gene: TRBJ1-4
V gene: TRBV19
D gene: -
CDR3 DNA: TGTGCCAGTAGTGGGCAGAGAGAAAAACTGTTTTTT
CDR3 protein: CASSGQREKLFF

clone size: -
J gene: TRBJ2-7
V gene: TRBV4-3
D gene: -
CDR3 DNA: TGCGCCAGCAGCCAAGAAACAGGAACCTACGAGCAGTACTTC
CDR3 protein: CASSQETGTYEQYF

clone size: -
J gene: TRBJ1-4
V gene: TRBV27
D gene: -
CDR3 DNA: TGTGCCAGCAGTTTTTCAGGGGATATGGCTAATGAAAAACTGTTTTTT
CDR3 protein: CASSFSGDMANEKLFF

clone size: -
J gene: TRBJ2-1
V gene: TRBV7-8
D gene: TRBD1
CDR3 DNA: TGTGCCAGCAGCTTAGGACAGGGTAACGGAAATGAGCAGTTCTTC
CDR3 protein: CASSLGQGNGNEQFF

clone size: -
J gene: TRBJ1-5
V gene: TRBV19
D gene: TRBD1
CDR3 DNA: TGTGCCAGTAGTAGAAAGACAGGGGGTCAGGTGCAGCCCCAGCATTTT
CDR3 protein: CASSRKTGGQVQPQHF